The present entry profiles one TCR beta chain with its context. The CDR3 is 13 amino acids. The data originate from a study of cytomegalovirus exposure and HLA in healthy donors. 13 Jbeta primers and 60 Vbeta primers were used for the PCR. TCRdb keeps only in-frame clones here, not all; method: immunoSEQ multiplex PCR. The table records 200,000 to 250,000 clones, roughly 80% of them present only once. The chain couples TRBV1 to TRBJ1-2. TRBV1 is tagged as a pseudogene. This clonotype originated in a male donor in good health and CMV-seronegative. What was sequenced was PBMCs. The CDR3 protein is CTSSQGDLDSPTF. DNA of the CDR3: TGCACCAGCAGCCAAGGGGACTTAGACAGTCCCACCTTC.